The source of this TCR beta chain is a study of blood T cells in healthy people across ages. Using a J-beta primer mix together with a sample-barcoded 5' primer, a second PCR was run for about 6 to 11 cycles. A template-switch adaptor that had 12 random nucleotides put a tag on each cDNA molecule. No fewer than 2.5 million CDR3-containing paired-end reads came from each sample. MiXCR, run by TCRdb on the 5' RACE reads, gives a single entry per CDR3 protein. This sample yields 650,000 to 800,000 distinct CDR3 sequences, of which 40% to 50% are seen a single time; approximately 19% belongs to the top ten. This clonotype was sampled from a man between 60 and 70 years old in good health. Sequenced sample: blood.

CDR3 sequence: CASSLQGGPYNEQFF. The CDR3 DNA follows: TGTGCCAGCAGCTTACAGGGGGGCCCCTACAATGAGCAGTTCTTC. This rearrangement joins TRBV7-9 to TRBJ2-1; weak D call: TRBD1 (7 bases). Germline V lookup: CDR1 SEHNR, CDR2 FQNEAQ (reference sequence). The CDR3 spans 15 residues. V dropped 2 bases and J dropped 2 bases, with 10 bases sitting between them. Combining the CDR3 with reference TRBV7-9 and TRBJ2-1 gives the whole variable domain DTGVSQNPRHKITKRGQNVTFRCDPISEHNRLYWYRQTLGQGPEFLTYFQNEAQLEKSRLLSDRFSAERPKGSFSTLEIQRTEQGDSAMYLCASSLQGGPYNEQFFGPGTRLTVL.